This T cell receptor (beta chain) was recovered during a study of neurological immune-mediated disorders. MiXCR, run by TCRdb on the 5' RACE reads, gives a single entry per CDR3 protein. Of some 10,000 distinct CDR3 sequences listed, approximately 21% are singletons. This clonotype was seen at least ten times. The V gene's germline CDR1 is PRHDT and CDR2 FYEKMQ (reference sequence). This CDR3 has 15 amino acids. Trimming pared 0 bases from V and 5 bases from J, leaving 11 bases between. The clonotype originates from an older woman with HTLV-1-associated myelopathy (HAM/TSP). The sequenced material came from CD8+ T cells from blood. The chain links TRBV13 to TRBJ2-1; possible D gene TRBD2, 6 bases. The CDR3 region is CASSLGPRRDNEQFF. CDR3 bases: TGTGCCAGCAGCTTAGGCCCTCGGAGGGACAATGAGCAGTTCTTC.